This entry features one TCR beta chain sequence. What it binds is unknown. This specimen comes from a study of blood T cells in healthy people across ages. Findings and limits, study-wide: Strongly correlated with naive T cell percentage was TCR beta diversity. Relative to aged donors, long-lived donors carried more naive CD4+ cells and displayed higher diversity. Leaving the PBMCs unsorted stopped any conclusive comparison of naive versus antigen-experienced cells.

Sample-barcoded 5' priming and a J-beta primer mix drove a second PCR of roughly 7 to 11 cycles. TCRdb analysed the 5' RACE reads with MiXCR anew, one entry per CDR3 protein. The sample holds fewer than 2,000,000 distinct CDR3 sequences, about 31% seen once. This CDR3 contains 16 residues. V gave up 7 bases and J gave up 0 bases, with 17 bases separating them. Germline V gives CDR1 MNHNS, CDR2 SASEGT. This rearrangement joins TRBV6-1 to TRBJ2-3; D possibly matches TRBD1 or TRBD2 (5 bases each). The clonotype comes from a woman in her thirties in good health. The sequenced sample was blood. The CDR3 coding sequence is TGTGCCAGCACAGGGATGAGGGAACCTAGCACAGATACGCAGTATTTT. Protein sequence: CASTGMREPSTDTQYF.